This TCR beta chain emerged from a study of PD-L1 blockade in urothelial cancer. This clone appeared once. The CDR3 has 16 amino acids. The ends were cut back, 5 bases at V and 1 base at J, with 17 bases in the middle. The germline V gene has CDR1 SGHTA and CDR2 FQGTGA. The protocol was immunoSEQ multiplex PCR, while the TCRdb copy is restricted to in-frame clones and leaves out a portion. The sample has under 45,000 clones, 82% seen once. The chain couples TRBV7-3 to TRBJ1-1; TRBD1 is a possible D gene (6 bases). The sample was PBMCs, taken around atezolizumab (anti-PD-L1) treatment. This clonotype was obtained from a man aged 55 to 70 with urothelial cancer. As DNA, the CDR3 is TGTGCCAGCAGCCCCGGGGCGGGGGCGGGGAACACTGAAGCTTTCTTT. The encoded protein is CASSPGAGAGNTEAFF.